The 14 T cell receptor beta chains given below trace back to one sample, sequenced in a study of CD8+CD57+ T cells in acquired aplastic anemia. Findings of the study overall: Lower diversity marked CD8+CD57+ cells in patients, relative to total CD4+ and CD8+ pools.

Which antigens these TCRs recognize remains unknown. It was genomic DNA that served as the template for profiling TCR beta VDJ and CDR3. TCRdb re-called the reads through MiXCR, storing one row per CDR3 protein. The profile shows about 16,000 distinct CDR3 sequences, roughly 37% of them singletons. An expansion of CD8+CD57+ cells by flow cytometry had been shown in patients chosen for sequencing. Sequences were obtained from CD8+CD57+ T cells sorted from PBMCs. Subset described: bead-enriched CD8+CD57+ effector memory T cells from SAA patients. These receptors originate from a human donor with aplastic anemia.

This chain joins TRBV15 and TRBJ2-6; 10 bases are shared with TRBD1. CDR3 length: 15 residues. Germline CDR1 LNHNV, CDR2 YYDKDF (reference sequence). Trimming removed 3 bases from V and 18 bases from J; junction bases left unmatched: 14. The CDR3 DNA follows: TGTGCCACCAGCAGCTCCAGGTCGGGACAGGGGTCGTCGACTTTC. Its translation: CATSSSRSGQGSSTF.

The genes are TRBV20-1 and TRBJ2-2; a possible D gene is TRBD2 (5 bases). The V end was cut by 6 bases, the J end by 6 bases, with 11 bases between. Germline V lookup: CDR1 DFQATT, CDR2 SNEGSKA (reference sequence). This CDR3 has 12 amino acids. For the CDR3, the DNA is TGCAGTGCGCGGACTGGACCCGGGGAGCTGTTTTTT. Its translation is CSARTGPGELFF.

This clonotype was seen ten or more times. The chain uses TRBV15 and TRBJ2-1; TRBD1 matches at 9 bases. Germline V CDR1 and CDR2: LNHNV, YYDKDF (reference sequence). The CDR3 spans 17 residues. Losses at the gene ends were 3 bases for V and 6 bases for J; bases not matched to a gene: 12. CDR3 loop: CATSSSRSGQGGNEQFF. The CDR3 DNA reads as TGTGCCACCAGCAGCTCCAGGTCGGGACAGGGTGGCAATGAGCAGTTCTTC.

The chain joins TRBV20-1 to TRBJ2-5, with D perhaps assigned TRBD1 or TRBD2 (5 bases each). The CDR3 is 14 residues long. Trimming shortened V by 4 bases and J by 4 bases, and 16 bases separated the two germline ends. CDR1 DFQATT and CDR2 SNEGSKA come from the germline V gene (reference sequence). The CDR3 spells CSAILEGRGETQYF. The CDR3 DNA sequence: TGCAGTGCTATTCTTGAGGGGCGAGGAGAGACCCAGTACTTC.

This clonotype was counted between two and nine times. This chain connects TRBV6-1 to TRBJ2-7, with 7 positions matching TRBD2. Trimming took 5 bases from V and 4 from J; bases not matched to a gene: 8. There are 14 residues in the CDR3. CDR1 MNHNS and CDR2 SASEGT come from the germline V gene. Written as DNA, the CDR3 is TGTGCCAGCAGTATCGCGGGGGTTGAGTACGAGCAGTACTTC. Its protein product is CASSIAGVEYEQYF.

This clonotype was counted at least ten times. The gene calls are TRBV20-1 and TRBJ2-3, with TRBD1 matching 7 bases. Trimming took 0 bases from V and 6 from J; bases not matched to a gene: 12. Germline V gene lookup returns CDR1 DFQATT and CDR2 SNEGSKA (reference sequence). The CDR3 has 16 amino acids. This CDR3 is CSARDSRGQLIDTQYF. CDR3 nucleotides: TGCAGTGCTAGAGATAGCCGGGGACAGTTGATCGATACGCAGTATTTT.

This sequence joins TRBV6-2 or TRBV6-3 and TRBJ2-2; D not certain. Trimming pared 0 bases from V and 6 bases from J, leaving 8 bases between. Per the germline V gene, CDR1 is MNHEY and CDR2 is SVGEGT. The CDR3 is 14 amino acids. The chain's CDR3 is CASSYSVEAGELFF. CDR3 nucleotide sequence: TGTGCCAGCAGTTACTCCGTAGAAGCCGGGGAGCTGTTTTTT.

The chain carries TRBV25-1 and TRBJ2-7; 10 bases are a match to TRBD2. CDR1 is MGHDK, CDR2 SYGVNS, per germline. This CDR3 comprises 16 residues. The J segment lost 0 bases and the V segment lost 11 bases, leaving 13 bases of the junction unmatched. CDR3 bases: TGTGCCGGGACTAGCGAGTTGAGGGGGAGCTCCTACGAGCAGTACTTC. Amino acids: CAGTSELRGSSYEQYF.

This CDR3 reads CATSSLQGYSNQPQHF. CDR3 coding DNA: TGTGCCACCAGCAGCCTACAGGGGTATAGCAATCAGCCCCAGCATTTT. The V gene is TRBV15, the J gene TRBJ1-5; 7 positions match TRBD1. The CDR3 spans 16 residues. Germline values: CDR1 LNHNV, CDR2 YYDKDF (reference sequence). J was trimmed by 0 bases and V by 3 bases; bases with no gene match: 5. The full variable domain, with the rest looked up from reference TRBV15 and TRBJ1-5, is DAMVIQNPRYQVTQFGKPVTLSCSQTLNHNVMYWYQQKSSQAPKLLFHYYDKDFNNEADTPDNFQSRRPNTSFCFLDIRSPGLGDTAMYLCATSSLQGYSNQPQHFGDGTRLSIL.

The gene calls are TRBV2 and TRBJ2-3; D unclear. Trimming stripped 4 bases from V and 0 bases from J, with 5 bases between. The CDR3 is 13 amino acids. In germline, CDR1 is SNHLY, CDR2 FYNNEI. The DNA of the CDR3 is TGTGCCAGCAGTGCTTTTAGCACAGATACGCAGTATTTT. This encodes CASSAFSTDTQYF. The entire variable domain, with the rest obtained from reference TRBV2 and TRBJ2-3, is as follows: EPEVTQTPSHQVTQMGQEVILRCVPISNHLYFYWYRQILGQKVEFLVSFYNNEISEKSEIFDDQFSVERPDGSNFTLKIRSTKLEDSAMYFCASSAFSTDTQYFGPGTRLTVL.

The gene calls are TRBV24-1 and TRBJ2-1, with 10 bases fitting TRBD2. Germline assignment: CDR1 KGHDR and CDR2 SFDVKD. CDR3 length: 14 amino acids. Trimming removed 4 bases from V and 7 bases from J; junction bases left unmatched: 3. The CDR3 loop reads CATSDGLADNEQFF. As DNA, the CDR3 is TGTGCCACCAGTGACGGACTAGCGGATAATGAGCAGTTCTTC.

This sequence joins TRBV7-9 and TRBJ2-5; D possibly matches TRBD1 or TRBD2 (6 bases each). This CDR3 region has 13 residues. Trimming cost V 3 bases and J 5 bases, with 10 bases left between them. Germline assignment: CDR1 SEHNR and CDR2 FQNEAQ (reference sequence). The DNA for the CDR3 is TGTGCCAGCAGCTTGGGGGGCCTGGAGACCCAGTACTTC. This codes for CASSLGGLETQYF. Variable domain in full (rest from reference TRBV7-9 and TRBJ2-5): DTGVSQNPRHKITKRGQNVTFRCDPISEHNRLYWYRQTLGQGPEFLTYFQNEAQLEKSRLLSDRFSAERPKGSFSTLEIQRTEQGDSAMYLCASSLGGLETQYFGPGTRLLVL.

This sequence joins TRBV6-5 and TRBJ2-7; D possibly corresponds to TRBD1 (6 bases). Germline loops: CDR1 MNHEY, CDR2 SVGAGI. V was trimmed by 0 bases and J by 0 bases, leaving 9 bases between them. The CDR3 runs to 15 residues. The CDR3 reads CASSYSGQTSYEQYF. The DNA for the CDR3 is TGTGCCAGCAGTTACTCTGGACAGACCTCCTACGAGCAGTACTTC.

The chain has TRBV9 and TRBJ1-6; D is undetermined. The CDR3 covers 12 residues. V gave up 3 bases and J gave up 5 bases, with 3 bases separating them. Germline-derived CDR1 and CDR2 are SGDLS and YYNGEE. The CDR3 sequence is CASSANNSPLHF. The CDR3 DNA reads as TGTGCCAGCAGCGCCAATAATTCACCCCTCCACTTT.